Listed here are 4 T cell receptor beta chains from one sample, sequenced in a study of T cell responses to AZD1222 COVID-19 vaccine. The repertoire was sequenced with immunoSEQ multiplex PCR; TCRdb's copy has only in-frame clones and lacks some. Counted here are about 120,000 clones, approximately 85% occurring once; the ten biggest clones make up roughly 4.3%. Sequencing used peripheral blood, obtained on day 0 of MenACWY control vaccination. The receptors originated from an adult in good health.

The V and J genes are TRBV6-5 and TRBJ2-7; possibly TRBD1 or TRBD2 for D (5 bases each). V was pared by 7 bases and J by 0 bases, with 16 bases between. Germline V gene sequence: CDR1 MNHEY, CDR2 SVGAGI. CDR3 size: 15 residues. The CDR3 protein is CASNPGTWSSYEQYF. CDR3 DNA: TGTGCCAGCAATCCCGGGACGTGGAGCTCCTACGAGCAGTACTTC.

The J gene is TRBJ1-2, the V gene TRBV6-6; a weak D match, TRBD1 (5 bases). The ends were cut back, 5 bases at V and 7 bases at J, with 20 bases in the middle. The CDR3 loop spans 15 amino acids. Germline loops: CDR1 MNHNY, CDR2 SVGAGI (reference sequence). CDR3 nucleotide sequence: TGTGCCAGCAGTCAAGAGCTCGGGGCCAGTCGTGGCTACACCTTC. Its protein product is CASSQELGASRGYTF.

V gene TRBV6-7 combines with J gene TRBJ2-7; TRBD1 might be the D (5 bases). TRBV6-7 is filed as an ORF, its function uncertain. The CDR3 loop spans 12 amino acids. The V and J ends lost 11 bases and 3 bases respectively, with 14 bases between them. The CDR3: CAGLGLLYEQYF. The CDR3 region has the DNA TGTGCCGGGTTGGGGCTCCTCTACGAGCAGTACTTC.

The chain is built from TRBV28 and TRBJ1-1; 8 bases are a match to TRBD1. J gave up 7 bases and V 9 bases, and 19 bases lay outside the gene matches. The CDR3 runs 16 residues. The germline CDR1 and CDR2 sequences are MDHEN and SYDVKM. In nucleotides, the CDR3 is TGTGCCAGTGCCACCTTAAGGACAGGGAGTAGGGTTGAAGCTTTCTTT. Amino acid sequence: CASATLRTGSRVEAFF.